A selection of T cell receptor beta chains follows, all from one sample in a study of cytomegalovirus exposure and HLA in healthy donors. Measured with immunoSEQ multiplex PCR; TCRdb has only the in-frame clones, and not every one. Of around 150,000 clones in the sample, roughly 80% were seen once. Sequenced input: PBMCs. These receptors came from a male donor in good health and CMV-seronegative. Both conserved end residues are part of each CDR3. Fields, in order: D gene, clone size, V gene, J gene, CDR3 DNA, CDR3 protein. A D gene is named only where the DNA matches it firmly. Clone sizes are given selectively: once, few, many, or a class where the clone is expanded.

-	few	TRBV5-1	TRBJ2-5	TGCGCCAGCAGCGGAGACAGTCGGCGGGAGACCCAGTACTTC	CASSGDSRRETQYF
-	few	TRBV27	TRBJ1-5	TGTGCCAGCAGCAAAGGCCCGGGTCAGCCCCAGCATTTT	CASSKGPGQPQHF
TRBD2	once	TRBV28	TRBJ2-3	TGTGCCAGCAGTTTAACTAGCGGGACAGATACGCAGTATTTT	CASSLTSGTDTQYF
TRBD1	-	TRBV6-1	TRBJ1-3	TGTGCCAGCAGTGAACCCGGCAGGGGGCTTGACACCATATATTTT	CASSEPGRGLDTIYF
-	few	TRBV5-1	TRBJ1-3	TGCGCCAGCAGCTCTAGAGGGGACAAGGGCTCTGGAAACACCATATATTTT	CASSSRGDKGSGNTIYF
-	-	TRBV6-5	TRBJ2-7	TGTGCCAGCAGTTACTCGTACGGGACTCTGGGAGAGCAGTACTTC	CASSYSYGTLGEQYF
-	-	TRBV19	TRBJ2-7	TGTGCCAGTACTGACACTCTCTCCTACGAGCAGTACTTC	CASTDTLSYEQYF
-	-	TRBV10-1	TRBJ1-6	TGCGCCAGCAGCCGTGGACAGCTACTTAATTCACCCCTCCACTTT	CASSRGQLLNSPLHF
TRBD1	-	TRBV6-1	TRBJ1-4	TGTGCCAGCACGAGGACGGGACAGGGGTATGAAAAACTGTTTTTT	CASTRTGQGYEKLFF
TRBD1	-	TRBV10-3	TRBJ2-7	TGTGCCATCAGCCGGACAGGGGGAGCCTACGAGCAGTACTTC	CAISRTGGAYEQYF
-	-	TRBV7-2	TRBJ1-2	TGTGCCAGCAGCCCCGATCGGGGAGGTGGCTACACCTTC	CASSPDRGGGYTF
-	few	TRBV9	TRBJ1-1	TGTGCCAGCAGCGTCTCCGGGACATTGAACACTGAAGCTTTCTTT	CASSVSGTLNTEAFF
TRBD1	-	TRBV2	TRBJ1-5	TGTGCCAGCAGTGGATACGACAGGGGGGGCAATCAGCCCCAGCATTTT	CASSGYDRGGNQPQHF
TRBD2	few	TRBV7-2	TRBJ2-2	TGTGCCAGCAGCTTGGGGGCTAGCGGGAGCACCGGGGAGCTGTTTTTT	CASSLGASGSTGELFF
-	-	TRBV7-9	TRBJ2-3	TGTGCCAGCAGCTTAGATTATAGCAGCTCTTCCACAGATACGCAGTATTTT	CASSLDYSSSSTDTQYF
-	-	TRBV20-1	TRBJ1-1	TGCAGTGCGGTACGGTACACTGAAGCTTTCTTT	CSAVRYTEAFF
-	-	TRBV28	TRBJ2-1	TGTGCCAGCAATATAGGGGGAGATGAGCAGTTCTTC	CASNIGGDEQFF
-	-	TRBV5-6	TRBJ2-7	TGTGCCAGCAGCTTGAGACTGCAATCCTACGAGCAGTACTTC	CASSLRLQSYEQYF
TRBD1	-	TRBV7-9	TRBJ1-5	TGTTCCAGCAGCCCGGGGACAGCTCTGGAAAAAGCGCAGCCCCAGCATTTT	CSSSPGTALEKAQPQHF
TRBD1	-	TRBV5-4	TRBJ2-5	TGTGCCAGCAGCCTGACAGGGCTAGGAGAGACCCAGTACTTC	CASSLTGLGETQYF
-	-	TRBV5-1	TRBJ2-7	TGCGCCAGCAGCTTGGCCGGCTCCTACGAGCAGTACTTC	CASSLAGSYEQYF
-	-	TRBV19	TRBJ1-1	TGTGCCAGTAGTACCCCTGCGGGTAGCCAGACTGAAGCTTTCTTT	CASSTPAGSQTEAFF
-	once	TRBV9	TRBJ2-7	TGTGCCAGCAGCGTAGGTAGGGGAAAGGGCGAGCAGTACTTC	CASSVGRGKGEQYF
TRBD1	-	TRBV29-1	TRBJ1-1	TGCAGCGTTGAGGTGAGGGGGCGGAGGGGCACTGAAGCTTTCTTT	CSVEVRGRRGTEAFF
-	-	TRBV5-5	TRBJ2-3	TGTGCCAGTACGGAGGGCACAGATACGCAGTATTTT	CASTEGTDTQYF
TRBD2	-	TRBV7-3	TRBJ2-1	TGTGCCAGCAGCTCCCAGCCAGCGGGGGTTGGGAGTGAGCAGTTCTTC	CASSSQPAGVGSEQFF
TRBD1	-	TRBV6-5	TRBJ2-1	TGTGCCAGCAGTGTGGACAGGGACAACAATGAGCAGTTCTTC	CASSVDRDNNEQFF
-	-	TRBV19	TRBJ2-2	TGTGCCAGTAGTATAGACCTAGGACTCAGGAGAGGGGAGCTGTTTTTT	CASSIDLGLRRGELFF
-	-	TRBV19	TRBJ1-5	TGTGCCAGTAGTAGGGGTCCGCAGGGCGATTATAGCAATCAGCCCCAGCATTTT	CASSRGPQGDYSNQPQHF
TRBD1	-	TRBV23-1	TRBJ2-1	TGCGCCAGCAGTCAATCAGTCGAACAGGGGTGTAATGAGCAGTTCTTC	CASSQSVEQGCNEQFF
TRBD1	-	TRBV5-1	TRBJ1-6	TGCGCCAGCAGGAATACCGGGACAGCACCGTATTCACCCCTCCACTTT	CASRNTGTAPYSPLHF
TRBD1	-	TRBV18	TRBJ1-1	TGTGCCAGCTCACCGGGACAGGGGCCTCTGAACACTGAAGCTTTCTTT	CASSPGQGPLNTEAFF
TRBD2	-	TRBV16	TRBJ2-1	TGTGCCAGCAGCCAAATTCTAGCGGGGAGCTCCTACAATGAGCAGTTCTTC	CASSQILAGSSYNEQFF
-	once	TRBV7-9	TRBJ1-4	TGTGCCAGCAGCTTAGGGGTCGGGGGGCAAGGTGAAAAACTGTTTTTT	CASSLGVGGQGEKLFF
TRBD1	few	TRBV10-3	TRBJ2-3	TGTGCCATCATGACAGGGGGCGCGGGAGATACGCAGTATTTT	CAIMTGGAGDTQYF
-	-	TRBV7-9	TRBJ1-1	TGTGCCAGCAGCTTGACACTTCTGAACACTGAAGCTTTCTTT	CASSLTLLNTEAFF
TRBD2	-	TRBV27	TRBJ2-2	TGTGCCATACTAGCGGAGAACACCGGGGAGCTGTTTTTT	CAILAENTGELFF
TRBD2	-	TRBV7-2	TRBJ2-3	TGTGCCAGCAGCTTAGGAGGCGCGGGAGACACAGATACGCAGTATTTT	CASSLGGAGDTDTQYF
TRBD2	-	TRBV18	TRBJ2-3	TGTGCCAGCTCTCCCAACGCCCCGGCTAGCGGGAGCATTGAGGCAGATACGCAGTATTTT	CASSPNAPASGSIEADTQYF
-	-	TRBV11-2	TRBJ2-6	TGTGCCAGCAGCCAGGGCTCTGGGGCCAACGTCCTGACTTTC	CASSQGSGANVLTF
-	-	TRBV6-1	TRBJ2-1	TGTGCCAGCAGGGATACTGGGACTTCCTACAATGAGCAGTTCTTC	CASRDTGTSYNEQFF
TRBD1	-	TRBV10-3	TRBJ2-7	TGTGCCATCAGGGGACAGGGGAAGGACGAGCAGTACTTC	CAIRGQGKDEQYF
TRBD1	-	TRBV6-4	TRBJ2-2	TGTGCCAGCCGAAGGGACAGCCTCAACACCGGGGAGCTGTTTTTT	CASRRDSLNTGELFF
TRBD1	-	TRBV4-1	TRBJ1-2	TGCGCCAGCAGCCATGACTACAGGGGCGGCTACACCTTC	CASSHDYRGGYTF
TRBD1	-	TRBV30	TRBJ1-4	TGTGCCTGGACAGGGGGACCTAATGAAAAACTGTTTTTT	CAWTGGPNEKLFF
TRBD2	-	TRBV7-2	TRBJ2-3	TGTGCCAGCAGCCCATCCGGGACTAGGAAAGATACGCAGTATTTT	CASSPSGTRKDTQYF
-	few	TRBV2	TRBJ1-5	TGTGCCAGCAGGCCCGGGGGGAATAGCAATCAGCCCCAGCATTTT	CASRPGGNSNQPQHF
TRBD2	-	TRBV6-5	TRBJ2-7	TGTGCCAGCAGCCAGAGGACTAGCGGCGTTTACGAGCAGTACTTC	CASSQRTSGVYEQYF
-	-	TRBV19	TRBJ1-1	TGTGCCAGTAGTATACCCAGGGCCATGAACACTGAAGCTTTCTTT	CASSIPRAMNTEAFF
-	-	TRBV18	TRBJ2-3	TGTGCCAGCTCACCACCCCACACAGATACGCAGTATTTT	CASSPPHTDTQYF
-	-	TRBV7-2	TRBJ1-4	TGTGCCAGCAGCGCAATGACGGGTGAAAAACTGTTTTTT	CASSAMTGEKLFF
-	-	TRBV4-1	TRBJ2-3	TGCGCCAGCAGCCAAGATCCCGGGAGAGCGGGTACGCAGTATTTT	CASSQDPGRAGTQYF
-	-	TRBV28	TRBJ2-5	TGTGCCAGCAGTTTAGCATCCGGGGGATCGGAGACCCAGTACTTC	CASSLASGGSETQYF
-	once	TRBV28	TRBJ2-2	TGTGCCAGCAGAGACACCGGTGGGACCGGGGAGCTGTTTTTT	CASRDTGGTGELFF
TRBD2	-	TRBV7-3	TRBJ2-2	TGTGCCAGCAGCCCCTGGACTAGCGGGAGGGGGGAGCTGTTTTTT	CASSPWTSGRGELFF